This is a list of T cell receptor beta chains from one sample in a study of cytotoxic CD8 clonotypes in ibrutinib-treated CLL. The protocol was immunoSEQ multiplex PCR, while the TCRdb copy is restricted to in-frame clones and leaves out a portion. The table lists around 310,000 clones, almost 80% of them singletons, with 6.5% to 8.5% in the top ten. The sequenced sample was PBMCs, obtained before ibrutinib treatment. Receptor source: a human donor with chronic lymphocytic leukemia. The CDR3 runs from the conserved cysteine through the conserved F or W. D genes are given only for firm matches. The size field is filled for only some rows; it gives once, few, many or a size class.

J	D	V	size	CDR3	DNA
TRBJ1-3	NA	TRBV27	NA	CASSLMGNSGNTIYF	TGTGCCAGCAGTTTAATGGGGAACTCTGGAAACACCATATATTTT
TRBJ2-2	TRBD1	TRBV7-9	NA	CASSAAKGQGNTGELFF	TGTGCCAGCAGCGCAGCGAAGGGACAGGGGAACACCGGGGAGCTGTTTTTT
TRBJ2-3	NA	TRBV4-3	NA	CASSQDPGPRVTDTQYF	TGCGCCAGCAGCCAAGATCCGGGTCCACGGGTCACAGATACGCAGTATTTT
TRBJ2-1	TRBD2	TRBV19	NA	CASSIDRQGISGSSYNEQFF	TGTGCCAGTAGTATAGATCGACAGGGAATTAGCGGGAGCTCCTACAATGAGCAGTTCTTC
TRBJ1-4	NA	TRBV6-6	NA	CASSYSSRGGEKLFF	TGTGCCAGCAGTTACTCGAGCAGGGGTGGCGAAAAACTGTTTTTT
TRBJ1-1	NA	TRBV7-6	few	CASSLESAFRKNTEAFF	TGTGCCAGCAGCTTAGAGTCCGCATTTCGCAAGAACACTGAAGCTTTCTTT
TRBJ2-1	TRBD1	TRBV18	NA	CASSPPGGGYNEQFF	TGTGCCAGCTCACCACCAGGGGGCGGGTACAATGAGCAGTTCTTC
TRBJ2-7	NA	TRBV28	NA	CASSFITGVSQQNYEQYF	TGTGCCAGCAGTTTCATAACGGGGGTATCCCAACAAAACTACGAGCAGTACTTC
TRBJ2-2	NA	TRBV20-1	NA	CSVRGNGELFF	TGCAGTGTGAGGGGGAACGGGGAGCTGTTTTTT
TRBJ1-3	NA	TRBV30	NA	CAWSEPGNTIYF	TGTGCCTGGAGTGAACCTGGAAACACCATATATTTT
TRBJ1-5	NA	TRBV25-1	NA	CASRSGENQPQHF	TGTGCCAGCAGATCAGGGGAAAATCAGCCCCAGCATTTT
TRBJ2-7	NA	TRBV10-2	NA	CASSEVGLPYEQYF	TGCGCCAGCAGTGAAGTCGGACTACCCTACGAGCAGTACTTC
TRBJ1-5	NA	TRBV15	NA	CATSARVTGSNQPQHF	TGTGCCACCAGCGCCCGAGTGACAGGCTCGAATCAGCCCCAGCATTTT
TRBJ2-1	TRBD2	TRBV28	NA	CASSWEGRGHEQFF	TGTGCCAGCAGTTGGGAGGGCCGAGGACATGAGCAGTTCTTC
TRBJ2-1	TRBD2	TRBV7-2	NA	CASSLVAGSFNEQFF	TGTGCCAGCAGCTTAGTAGCGGGATCCTTCAATGAGCAGTTCTTC
TRBJ2-1	TRBD2	TRBV4-2	NA	CASSQEGGSSYNEQFF	TGTGCCAGCAGCCAAGAGGGCGGGAGCTCCTACAATGAGCAGTTCTTC
TRBJ1-3	NA	TRBV15	NA	CATNPGSGNTIYF	TGTGCCACCAACCCGGGTTCCGGAAACACCATATATTTT
TRBJ1-2	TRBD1	TRBV29-1	NA	CSVEWPGQGYGYTF	TGCAGCGTGGAATGGCCCGGACAGGGCTATGGCTACACCTTC
TRBJ2-7	NA	TRBV5-6	NA	CASSLGGTAFYEQYF	TGTGCCAGCAGCTTGGGTGGGACGGCTTTCTACGAGCAGTACTTC
TRBJ1-1	NA	TRBV5-4	NA	CASSAGPLNTEAFF	TGTGCCAGCAGCGCCGGACCGCTGAACACTGAAGCTTTCTTT
TRBJ1-5	NA	TRBV7-9	NA	CASSTRGGQPQHF	TGTGCCAGCAGCACGAGGGGGGGTCAGCCCCAGCATTTT
TRBJ1-1	TRBD1	TRBV7-9	NA	CASSLNRGRGTEAFF	TGTGCCAGCAGTTTAAACAGGGGGCGCGGGACTGAAGCTTTCTTT
TRBJ2-1	TRBD1	TRBV4-2	NA	CASSHPGQTSNEQFF	TGTGCCAGCAGCCACCCGGGACAGACATCTAATGAGCAGTTCTTC
TRBJ1-1	NA	TRBV11-3	NA	CASSLDRNTEAFF	TGTGCCAGCAGCCTCGACAGGAACACTGAAGCTTTCTTT
TRBJ2-1	TRBD1	TRBV4-3	once	CASSQEDRGSLYNEQFF	TGCGCCAGCAGCCAAGAAGACAGGGGCTCTCTCTACAATGAGCAGTTCTTC
TRBJ1-2	TRBD1	TRBV19	NA	CASRETGGFYGYTF	TGTGCCAGTAGGGAAACAGGGGGGTTCTATGGCTACACCTTC
TRBJ2-3	TRBD2	TRBV6-5	NA	CASNQAGAVDTQYF	TGTGCCAGCAACCAAGCGGGAGCAGTAGATACGCAGTATTTT
TRBJ1-1	NA	TRBV7-2	NA	CASSARGRGDTEAFF	TGTGCCAGCAGCGCCAGGGGCCGGGGGGACACTGAAGCTTTCTTT
TRBJ2-7	TRBD1	TRBV30	NA	CAWSPRDRGYEQYF	TGTGCCTGGAGTCCTCGGGACAGGGGCTACGAGCAGTACTTC
TRBJ2-7	NA	TRBV28	NA	CASSWHFEQYF	TGTGCCAGCAGTTGGCATTTCGAGCAGTACTTC
TRBJ2-4	NA	TRBV28	once	CASSLNPHLAKNIQYF	TGTGCCAGCAGCCTGAATCCCCATTTAGCCAAAAACATTCAGTACTTC
TRBJ2-5	TRBD2	TRBV5-1	NA	CASSLGFASGRIETQYF	TGCGCCAGCAGCTTGGGATTCGCTAGCGGGAGGATAGAGACCCAGTACTTC
TRBJ2-1	NA	TRBV6-5	once	CASSRGERNEQFF	TGTGCCAGCAGTCGAGGGGAGAGGAATGAGCAGTTCTTC
TRBJ1-2	TRBD1	TRBV27	NA	CASSGQGGKYGYTF	TGTGCCAGCAGCGGACAGGGGGGGAAGTATGGCTACACCTTC
TRBJ2-3	TRBD1	TRBV2	NA	CASSRQGKGSDTQYF	TGTGCCAGCAGCCGACAGGGAAAAGGTTCAGATACGCAGTATTTT
TRBJ2-7	TRBD2	TRBV6-5	NA	CASSPQGLATYEQYF	TGTGCCAGCAGTCCCCAGGGACTAGCGACCTACGAGCAGTACTTC
TRBJ2-7	TRBD2	TRBV5-1	NA	CASSPEPLGGSSYEQYF	TGCGCCAGCAGCCCCGAACCCCTAGGCGGGAGTAGTTACGAGCAGTACTTC
TRBJ2-7	TRBD2	TRBV29-1	NA	CSVEGGSGYEQYF	TGCAGCGTTGAGGGCGGGAGTGGTTACGAGCAGTACTTC
TRBJ1-1	NA	TRBV7-6	few	CASSPLGLNTEAFF	TGTGCCAGCAGCCCCTTGGGCCTGAACACTGAAGCTTTCTTT
TRBJ2-7	NA	TRBV15	NA	CATSRGRGRTYEQYF	TGTGCCACCAGCAGAGGCCGGGGGAGGACCTACGAGCAGTACTTC
TRBJ2-5	NA	TRBV4-2	NA	CASSRGLGSQETQYF	TGTGCCAGCAGCCGAGGACTGGGTAGCCAAGAGACCCAGTACTTC
TRBJ2-3	NA	TRBV9	NA	CASMPTTSTDTQYF	TGTGCCAGCATGCCTACCACTAGCACAGATACGCAGTATTTT
TRBJ2-1	NA	TRBV11-3	NA	CASSLEGLRDNEQFF	TGTGCCAGCAGCTTAGAGGGATTGAGAGACAATGAGCAGTTCTTC
TRBJ2-5	TRBD1	TRBV6-6	NA	CASRPSDRAETQYF	TGTGCCAGCAGGCCATCGGACAGGGCGGAGACCCAGTACTTC